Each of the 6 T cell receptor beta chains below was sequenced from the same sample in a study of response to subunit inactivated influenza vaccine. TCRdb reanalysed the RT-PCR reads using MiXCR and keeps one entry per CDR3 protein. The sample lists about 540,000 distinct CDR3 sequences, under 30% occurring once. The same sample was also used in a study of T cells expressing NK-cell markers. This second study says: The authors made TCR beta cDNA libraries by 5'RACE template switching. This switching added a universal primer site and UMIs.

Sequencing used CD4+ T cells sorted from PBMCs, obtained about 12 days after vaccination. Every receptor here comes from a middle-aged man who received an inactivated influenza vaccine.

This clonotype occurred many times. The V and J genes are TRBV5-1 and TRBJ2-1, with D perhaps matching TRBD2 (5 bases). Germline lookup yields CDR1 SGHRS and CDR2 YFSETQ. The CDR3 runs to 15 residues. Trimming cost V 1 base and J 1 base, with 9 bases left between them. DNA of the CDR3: TGCGCCAGCAGCTTGTGGGAGAGATCCTACAATGAGCAGTTCTTC. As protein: CASSLWERSYNEQFF. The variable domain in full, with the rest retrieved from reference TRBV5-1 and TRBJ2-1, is KAGVTQTPRYLIKTRGQQVTLSCSPISGHRSVSWYQQTPGQGLQFLFEYFSETQRNKGNFPGRFSGRQFSNSRSEMNVSTLELGDSALYLCASSLWERSYNEQFFGPGTRLTVL.

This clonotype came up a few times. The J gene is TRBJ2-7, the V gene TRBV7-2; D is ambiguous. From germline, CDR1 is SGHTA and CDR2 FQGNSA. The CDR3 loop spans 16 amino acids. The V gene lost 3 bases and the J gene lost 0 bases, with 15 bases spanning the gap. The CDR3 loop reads CASSLTGPFSSYEQYF. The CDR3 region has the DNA TGTGCCAGCAGCTTGACCGGACCCTTTTCCTCCTACGAGCAGTACTTC.

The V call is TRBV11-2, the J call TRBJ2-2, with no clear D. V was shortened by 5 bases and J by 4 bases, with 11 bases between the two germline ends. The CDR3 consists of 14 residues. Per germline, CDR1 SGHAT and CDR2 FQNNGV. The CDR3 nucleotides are TGTGCCAGCAGCATACTCAGAGGCACCGGGGAGCTGTTTTTT. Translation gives CASSILRGTGELFF.

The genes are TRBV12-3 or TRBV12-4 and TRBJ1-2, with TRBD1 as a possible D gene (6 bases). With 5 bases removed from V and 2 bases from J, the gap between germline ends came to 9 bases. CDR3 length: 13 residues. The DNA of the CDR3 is TGTGCCAGCAGTGGGGGACAAAACTATGGCTACACCTTC. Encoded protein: CASSGGQNYGYTF.

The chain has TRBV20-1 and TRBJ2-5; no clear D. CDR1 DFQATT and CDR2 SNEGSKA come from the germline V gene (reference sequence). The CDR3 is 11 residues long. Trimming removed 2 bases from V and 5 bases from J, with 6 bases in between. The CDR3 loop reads CSARLDETQYF. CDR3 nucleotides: TGCAGTGCTAGACTGGATGAGACCCAGTACTTC.

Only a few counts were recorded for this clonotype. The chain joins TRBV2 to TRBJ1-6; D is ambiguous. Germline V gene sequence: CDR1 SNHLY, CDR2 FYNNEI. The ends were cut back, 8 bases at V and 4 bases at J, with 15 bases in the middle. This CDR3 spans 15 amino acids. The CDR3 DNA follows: TGTGCCAGCGGAACCGAAACCATGTATAATTCACCCCTCCACTTT. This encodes CASGTETMYNSPLHF.